Ten or more counts support the clone carrying this T cell receptor (beta chain). The antigen remains undetermined. The assay ran at deep level. Sorted-subset replicate PCR reactions were performed with 200 ng DNA, corresponding to 30,000 to 35,000 T cell genomes. Method: immunoSEQ multiplex PCR; TCRdb's copy keeps in-frame clones and lacks some. Seen here are approximately 97,000 clones, around two thirds observed once, and the top ten hold 45%. This specimen comes from a study of shared clonotypes between healthy human individuals. Study-level results: Despite large depth, sorted-subset datasets appeared incompletely sequenced. Collection of samples was limited to blood; tissue repertoires likely differ.

The length of the CDR3 is 15 residues. V lost 8 bases, J lost 3 bases, and 19 bases lay in between. Germline V gene sequence: CDR1 LNHDA, CDR2 SQIVND (reference sequence). The material sequenced was memory CD8+ T cells sorted from blood. Documented subset: CD45RO+ cells pooled with CCR7-negative TemRA cells. The receptor comes from a man in his thirties or forties in good health. J is TRBJ1-2 and V is TRBV19; D is unclear. The CDR3 protein is CASQLGSLDDYGYTF. CDR3 DNA sequence: TGTGCCAGTCAGCTTGGGAGCTTAGATGACTATGGCTACACCTTC.